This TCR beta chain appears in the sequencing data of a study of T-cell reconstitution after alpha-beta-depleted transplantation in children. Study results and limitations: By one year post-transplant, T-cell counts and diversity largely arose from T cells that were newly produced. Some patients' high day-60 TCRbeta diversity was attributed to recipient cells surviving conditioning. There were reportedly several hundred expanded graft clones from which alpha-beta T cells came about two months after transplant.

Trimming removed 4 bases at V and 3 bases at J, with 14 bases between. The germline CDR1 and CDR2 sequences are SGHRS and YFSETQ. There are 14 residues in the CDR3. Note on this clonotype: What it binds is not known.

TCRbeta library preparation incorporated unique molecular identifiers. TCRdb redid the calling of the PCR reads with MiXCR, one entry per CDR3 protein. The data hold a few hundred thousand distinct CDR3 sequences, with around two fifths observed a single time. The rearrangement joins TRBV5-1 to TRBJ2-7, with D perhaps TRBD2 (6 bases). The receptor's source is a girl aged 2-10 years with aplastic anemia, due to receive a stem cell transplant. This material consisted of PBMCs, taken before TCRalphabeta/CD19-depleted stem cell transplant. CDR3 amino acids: CASSGGTLGYEQYF. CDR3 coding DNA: TGCGCCAGCAGCGGCGGGACGCTCGGCTACGAGCAGTACTTC.